These 6 T cell receptor beta chains originate from one sample sequenced in a study of early T cells in non-severe SARS-CoV-2 infection. Via MiXCR, TCRdb re-called the 5' RACE reads, giving one row per CDR3 protein. Here the sample spans around 63,000 distinct CDR3 sequences, around 6.5% being singletons. Sequenced material: whole blood, taken at baseline. These receptor sequences come from an adult who was a healthcare worker with PCR-confirmed SARS-CoV-2 infection or an uninfected control (not recorded which).

Ten or more counts support this clonotype. CDR3 DNA sequence: TGTGCCAGCAGTTCTCGAGGGGCGGGCACTGAAGCTTTCTTT. This encodes CASSSRGAGTEAFF. V and J are TRBV12-3 or TRBV12-4 and TRBJ1-1, with D perhaps matching TRBD1 (5 bases). Trimming took off 4 bases at V and 4 bases at J, with 13 bases between the two ends. This CDR3 has 14 amino acids.

This clonotype was detected ten times or more. The chain employs TRBV5-6 and TRBJ2-5; D may be TRBD1 (6 bases). Per the germline V gene, CDR1 is SGHDT and CDR2 is YYEEEE. Trimming cost V 7 bases and J 4 bases, with 17 bases left between them. The CDR3 has 14 residues. The CDR3 spells CASCSLDRGETQYF. CDR3 in DNA: TGTGCCAGCTGTTCCCTGGACAGAGGAGAGACCCAGTACTTC.

This clonotype has just a few counts. The chain uses TRBV19 and TRBJ2-5; TRBD1 agrees at 10 bases. The germline gives CDR1 LNHDA, CDR2 SQIVND (reference sequence). The CDR3 runs 15 residues. J gave up 2 bases and V 5 bases, and 5 bases lay outside the gene matches. CDR3 sequence (DNA): TGTGCCAGTAGTCCGGGACAGGGGATTCAAGAGACCCAGTACTTC. This translates into CASSPGQGIQETQYF.

This clonotype appeared many times. V and J are TRBV7-8 and TRBJ1-3; unclear D gene. This CDR3 spans 15 amino acids. Germline CDR1 and CDR2: SGHVS and FQNEAQ. Trimming stripped 1 base from V and 4 bases from J, with 11 bases between. The DNA for the CDR3 is TGTGCCAGCAGCTTAGTCGCGGGGATAGGAAACACCATATATTTT. Translating it yields CASSLVAGIGNTIYF.

This clonotype was seen at least ten times. The V call is TRBV6-4, the J call TRBJ2-1; 8 bases line up with TRBD2. Trimming removed 2 bases from V and 8 bases from J; junction bases left unmatched: 5. Germline V gives CDR1 MRHNA, CDR2 SNTAGT. CDR3 size: 14 residues. CDR3 amino acids: CASSDVGGDDEQFF. CDR3 DNA sequence: TGTGCCAGCAGTGACGTCGGGGGGGATGATGAGCAGTTCTTC.

In its sample, this clonotype was seen many times. This chain links TRBV19 with TRBJ1-2; no clear D gene. This CDR3 contains 12 residues. Germline loops: CDR1 LNHDA, CDR2 SQIVND (reference sequence). With 4 bases removed from V and 4 bases from J, the gap between germline ends came to 7 bases. CDR3 in amino acids: CASSNTFYGYTF. DNA of the CDR3: TGTGCCAGTAGTAATACTTTCTATGGCTACACCTTC.